This T cell receptor (beta chain) was sequenced for a study of blood T cells in healthy people across ages. Study-wide findings and caveats: Strong correlation existed between TCR beta diversity and naive T cell percentage. The lack of PBMC sorting stopped any conclusive naive versus antigen-experienced comparison.

The V end lost 5 bases, the J end lost 2 bases, and 12 bases lay between the germline ends. The CDR3 has 14 amino acids. Germline assignment: CDR1 SEHNR and CDR2 FQNEAQ (reference sequence). Notes on this clonotype: As yet, its antigen is unknown.

Together with a sample-barcoded 5' primer, a J-beta primer mix was included in a second PCR lasting roughly 6 to 12 cycles. TCRdb redid the calling of the 5' RACE reads with MiXCR, one entry per CDR3 protein. The repertoire holds 700,000 to 1,000,000 distinct CDR3 sequences, with under 45% as singletons. J is TRBJ1-2 and V is TRBV7-9; tentatively, D is TRBD1 (6 bases). The TCR comes from a man aged 55 to 69 in good health. Sample: blood. The CDR3 sequence is CASSRGGANYGYTF. CDR3 nucleotides: TGTGCCAGCAGCCGTGGGGGGGCGAACTATGGCTACACCTTC.